Each of the 9 T cell receptor beta chains below was sequenced from the same sample in a study of cytomegalovirus exposure and HLA in healthy donors. 13 Jbeta primers and 60 Vbeta primers were used for the PCR. TCRdb's copy holds only in-frame clones and misses some; the assay was immunoSEQ multiplex PCR. The sample consists of 150,000 to 200,000 clones, 65% to 90% of them appearing once. Input material: PBMCs. These TCRs come from a man aged 35 to 55 in good health and CMV-seropositive.

The V and J genes are TRBV7-9 and TRBJ1-1, with D uncertain. Germline V lookup: CDR1 SEHNR, CDR2 FQNEAQ (reference sequence). Trimming pared 5 bases from V and 6 bases from J, leaving 13 bases between. The CDR3 covers 13 residues. In DNA, the CDR3 is TGTGCCAGCAGCCCGCGGGTTGGGTCTGAAGCTTTCTTT. Its protein product is CASSPRVGSEAFF.

The V gene is TRBV6-6, the J gene TRBJ2-7; 10 nucleotides agree with TRBD1. The J segment lost 1 base and the V segment lost 2 bases, leaving 5 bases of the junction unmatched. CDR1 and CDR2 (germline): MNHNY, SVGAGI (reference sequence). The CDR3 has 16 amino acids. The CDR3, as DNA: TGTGCCAGCAGTTACGGTCGGGACAGGGGATCCTACGAGCAGTACTTC. It specifies CASSYGRDRGSYEQYF.

The rearrangement joins TRBV5-4 to TRBJ2-5, with D perhaps TRBD2 (6 bases). V dropped 3 bases and J dropped 1 base, with 19 bases sitting between them. This CDR3 has 17 residues. The germline V gene encodes CDR1 SGHNT and CDR2 YYREEE (reference sequence). CDR3 residues: CASSSTRGFRGQETQYF. Here the CDR3 DNA reads TGTGCCAGCAGCTCGACTAGGGGCTTCCGGGGCCAAGAGACCCAGTACTTC.

The CDR3 spells CAISESGRHIQYF. Here the CDR3 DNA reads TGTGCCATCAGTGAGTCAGGGAGGCACATTCAGTACTTC. This rearrangement joins TRBV10-3 to TRBJ2-4; maybe TRBD2 (6 bases). With 0 bases removed from V and 8 bases from J, the gap between germline ends came to 8 bases. The CDR3 runs to 13 residues. Germline CDR1 and CDR2: ENHRY and SYGVKD.

The V call is TRBV28, the J call TRBJ2-7, with D possibly being TRBD2 (5 bases). V was trimmed by 11 bases and J by 2 bases, leaving 10 bases between them. The length of the CDR3 is 11 residues. The germline V gene has CDR1 MDHEN and CDR2 SYDVKM. The CDR3 DNA sequence: TGTGCCTCCCTCGGGGCCTACGAGCAGTACTTC. This sequence encodes CASLGAYEQYF.

V gene TRBV7-8 combines with J gene TRBJ2-5, with D perhaps TRBD2 (5 bases). Matching the DNA end better, TRBJ2-7 makes the J call doubtful. CDR1 is SGHVS and CDR2 is FQNEAQ in the germline V gene. This CDR3 is built from 15 residues. The CDR3 reads CASSLGGAVPYEQYF. The CDR3, as DNA: TGTGCCAGCAGCTTAGGGGGAGCAGTCCCCTACGAGCAGTACTTC.

V usage is TRBV6-5 and J usage is TRBJ1-2; D is undetermined. CDR1 and CDR2 from the germline V gene are MNHEY and SVGAGI. The CDR3 loop spans 14 amino acids. The germline V and J ends were trimmed by 7 bases and 4 bases, with 16 bases remaining between them. The CDR3 here is CASKKKDMSYGYTF. The DNA for the CDR3 is TGTGCCAGCAAAAAAAAAGACATGTCCTATGGCTACACCTTC.

Note on this clone: The junction departs from germline at one end; a sequencing error may be responsible. The V and J genes are TRBV7-7 and TRBJ1-4, with 7 bases identical to TRBD1. The CDR3 sequence is 15 residues long. CDR1 and CDR2 from the germline V gene are SSHAT and FNYEAQ (reference sequence). The CDR3 loop is CASRSNRGRNEKLFF. The CDR3 DNA is TGTGCTAGCAGATCGAACAGGGGCCGTAATGAAAAACTGTTTTTT.

The CDR3 sequence is CASSIGGGSEQYF. The CDR3 nucleotides read TGTGCCAGTAGTATTGGGGGGGGTAGCGAGCAGTACTTC. V is TRBV19 and J is TRBJ2-7; the match to TRBD2 covers 7 bases. The V gene's germline CDR1 is LNHDA and CDR2 SQIVND (reference sequence). Losses at the gene ends were 3 bases for V and 6 bases for J; bases not matched to a gene: 5. The CDR3 spans 13 residues.